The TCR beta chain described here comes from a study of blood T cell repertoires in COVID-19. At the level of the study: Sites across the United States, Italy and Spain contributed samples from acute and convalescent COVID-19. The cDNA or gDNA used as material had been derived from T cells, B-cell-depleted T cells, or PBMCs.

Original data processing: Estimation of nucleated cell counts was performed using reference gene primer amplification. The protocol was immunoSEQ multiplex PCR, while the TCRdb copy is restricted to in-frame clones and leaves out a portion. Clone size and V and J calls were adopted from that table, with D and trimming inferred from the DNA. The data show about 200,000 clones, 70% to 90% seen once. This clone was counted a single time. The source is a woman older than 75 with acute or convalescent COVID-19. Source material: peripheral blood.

CDR3 DNA: TGTGCCAGCAGCGGAGCGGGAGGGCAAGAGACCCAGTACTTC. Its translation is CASSGAGGQETQYF. The J gene is TRBJ2-5, the V gene TRBV9, with TRBD2 matching over 10 bases. V trimming: 3 bases; J trimming: 2 bases; junction bases outside the gene matches: 1. CDR3 size: 14 residues. Germline assignment: CDR1 SGDLS and CDR2 YYNGEE.